Following are 18 T cell receptor beta chains from one sample sequenced in a study of shared clonotypes between healthy human individuals. The method was immunoSEQ multiplex PCR; TCRdb's version includes in-frame clones alone and lacks a portion of them. The sample has more than 900,000 clones, approximately 78% seen once. The material sequenced was memory CD4+ T cells from PBMCs. Subset reported: CD45RA-negative fraction. The origin of the receptors is a man aged 18 to 35 in good health. Some clones in this sample may be carry-over from other donors' samples.

This rearrangement joins TRBV30 to TRBJ1-1; 7 nucleotides match TRBD1. V lost 3 bases, J lost 4 bases, and 5 bases stayed unmatched. In germline, CDR1 is GTSNPN, CDR2 SVGIG (reference sequence). The CDR3 runs to 13 residues. In DNA form, the CDR3 reads TGTGCCTGGAGAGTTCCAGGGGGCACTGAAGCTTTCTTT. It is translated as CAWRVPGGTEAFF.

In this sample, this clone turned up many times. This rearrangement joins TRBV28 to TRBJ1-1, with 7 nucleotides matching TRBD1. V was pared by 7 bases and J by 4 bases, with 12 bases of the junction left unmatched. CDR3 length: 15 residues. Germline V gene sequence: CDR1 MDHEN, CDR2 SYDVKM. CDR3 sequence reads: CASTPGGKAGTEAFF. The CDR3 nucleotides are TGTGCCAGCACGCCAGGGGGGAAAGCGGGCACTGAAGCTTTCTTT.

The rearrangement joins TRBV7-3 to TRBJ2-1; the D gene is possibly TRBD2 (5 bases). The CDR3 runs to 16 residues. The V end was cut by 1 base, the J end by 0 bases, with 10 bases between. Germline loops: CDR1 SGHTA, CDR2 FQGTGA. As DNA, the CDR3 is TGTGCCAGCAGCTTAAGGCAGCGGAGCTCCTACAATGAGCAGTTCTTC. Translating gives CASSLRQRSSYNEQFF.

The chain employs TRBV28 and TRBJ2-3, with TRBD2 matching 13 bases. The CDR3 is 17 residues long. Trimming at V came to 5 bases and at J to 0 bases, leaving 5 bases not matched to a gene. The germline CDR1 and CDR2 sequences are MDHEN and SYDVKM. The CDR3 DNA sequence: TGTGCCAGCAGTGTCGGGACTAGCGGGATTAGCACAGATACGCAGTATTTT. This codes for CASSVGTSGISTDTQYF.

The chain employs TRBV11-2 and TRBJ2-7, with 9 bases lining up with TRBD1. Per the germline V gene, CDR1 is SGHAT and CDR2 is FQNNGV. The CDR3 length is 14 residues. V lost 5 bases to trimming and J lost 3 bases; unmatched junction nucleotides: 5. CDR3 residues: CASSPGQGHYEQYF. Written as DNA, the CDR3 is TGTGCCAGCAGCCCGGGACAGGGCCACTACGAGCAGTACTTC.

The gene calls are TRBV25-1 and TRBJ1-5; 10 bases match TRBD1. The CDR3 sequence is 15 residues long. The V segment lost 3 bases and the J segment 4 bases; nucleotides outside the gene matches: 3. Germline V gene sequence: CDR1 MGHDK, CDR2 SYGVNS. CDR3 DNA: TGTGCCAGCAGTGACGACAGGGGGCCGAATCAGCCCCAGCATTTT. Its translation is CASSDDRGPNQPQHF.

The rearrangement joins TRBV9 to TRBJ1-4, with a possible D match to TRBD1 (5 bases). The germline gives CDR1 SGDLS, CDR2 YYNGEE. The CDR3 runs 16 residues. V was cut by 4 bases and J by 0 bases, with 13 bases left in between. Here the CDR3 DNA reads TGTGCCAGCAGCCCGGGGACGAGGACAACTAATGAAAAACTGTTTTTT. Translation gives CASSPGTRTTNEKLFF.

J is TRBJ2-7 and V is TRBV5-4; 11 bases agree with TRBD2. This CDR3 region has 17 residues. Germline loops: CDR1 SGHNT, CDR2 YYREEE (reference sequence). The V gene end was trimmed by 3 bases and the J gene end by 2 bases; junction bases not matched to a gene: 10. CDR3 amino acids: CASSSHSGRVRPYEQYF. The CDR3 DNA reads TGTGCCAGCAGCTCTCATAGCGGGAGGGTGAGGCCCTACGAGCAGTACTTC.

CDR3 DNA: TGTGCAAGTCGCGAACCGGGACAGGGGGCCGGGATCGAGCAGTACTTC. It specifies CASREPGQGAGIEQYF. V is TRBV12-2 and J is TRBJ2-7; the table's D call, TRBD1, has no DNA check behind it. TRBV12-2 is a pseudogene segment. The CDR3 length is 16 residues.

This chain links TRBV19 with TRBJ2-5; 14 nucleotides align to TRBD2. This CDR3 contains 16 residues. J lost 5 bases, V lost 5 bases, and 7 bases had no gene match. Germline assignment: CDR1 LNHDA and CDR2 SQIVND (reference sequence). The CDR3 sequence is CASSRGLAGAWETQYF. In nucleotides, the CDR3 is TGTGCCAGTAGTCGGGGACTAGCGGGAGCTTGGGAGACCCAGTACTTC. The variable domain in full, completed from reference TRBV19 and TRBJ2-5, reads DGGITQSPKYLFRKEGQNVTLSCEQNLNHDAMYWYRQDPGQGLRLIYYSQIVNDFQKGDIAEGYSVSREKKESFPLTVTSAQKNPTAFYLCASSRGLAGAWETQYFGPGTRLLVL.

The J gene is TRBJ2-2, the V gene TRBV6-1; D perhaps matches TRBD2 (5 bases). CDR1 and CDR2 (germline): MNHNS, SASEGT. The CDR3 loop spans 15 amino acids. Deletions cut 7 bases from V and 1 base from J, with 13 bases between. This CDR3 reads CASISAGLNTGELFF. CDR3 bases: TGTGCCAGCATTTCGGCGGGCCTGAACACCGGGGAGCTGTTTTTT.

The rearrangement uses TRBV28 and TRBJ2-7; no clear D gene. CDR1 and CDR2 (germline): MDHEN, SYDVKM. This CDR3 is 13 amino acids long. V lost 4 bases and J lost 3, with 10 bases in between. Here the CDR3 DNA reads TGTGCCAGCAGTTGGGGTCCCTTCTACGAGCAGTACTTC. Translation gives CASSWGPFYEQYF.

CDR3 nucleotides: TGTGCCTGGAGTGGGCAGGGGAACACCGGGGAGCTGTTTTTT. This encodes CAWSGQGNTGELFF. The rearrangement joins TRBV30 to TRBJ2-2, with D possibly TRBD1 on 5 matching bases. Germline CDR1 GTSNPN, CDR2 SVGIG (reference sequence). V lost 1 base, J lost 1 base, and 7 bases lay in between. This CDR3 spans 14 amino acids.

The genes are TRBV2 and TRBJ2-7; D ambiguous. This CDR3 has 12 amino acids. V lost 6 bases, J lost 4 bases, and 10 bases lay in between. Germline V gene sequence: CDR1 SNHLY, CDR2 FYNNEI. CDR3 residues: CASSPERYEQYF. CDR3 in DNA: TGTGCCAGCAGCCCAGAACGGTACGAGCAGTACTTC.

V and J are TRBV28 and TRBJ1-5; 7 bases line up with TRBD1. From germline, CDR1 is MDHEN and CDR2 SYDVKM. The CDR3 extends over 14 amino acids. J was trimmed by 4 bases and V by 6 bases; bases with no gene match: 6. In DNA form, the CDR3 reads TGTGCCAGCAGACCAGGGGGGATAAATCAGCCCCAGCATTTT. Its protein is CASRPGGINQPQHF. The complete variable domain, with remaining parts taken from reference TRBV28 and TRBJ1-5, reads DVKVTQSSRYLVKRTGEKVFLECVQDMDHENMFWYRQDPGLGLRLIYFSYDVKMKEKGDIPEGYSVSREKKERFSLILESASTNQTSMYLCASRPGGINQPQHFGDGTRLSIL.

The chain couples TRBV11-1 to TRBJ2-3; perhaps TRBD1 as D (5 bases). Germline CDR1 and CDR2: SGHAT and FQDESV (reference sequence). The germline V and J ends were trimmed by 4 bases and 1 base, with 9 bases remaining between them. The CDR3 extends over 14 amino acids. The CDR3 nucleotides read TGTGCCAGCAGCTCGACAGACCGCACAGATACGCAGTATTTT. It encodes CASSSTDRTDTQYF.

This clone was seen a single time. The V and J genes are TRBV11-2 and TRBJ1-1; weak D call: TRBD1 (5 bases). Looked up from germline, CDR1 is SGHAT and CDR2 is FQNNGV. The length of the CDR3 is 18 residues. Deletions cut 5 bases from V and 0 bases from J, with 22 bases between. The CDR3 region is CASSPAGTQRSMNTEAFF. The CDR3 nucleotides read TGTGCCAGCAGCCCTGCGGGGACTCAACGGAGCATGAACACTGAAGCTTTCTTT.

The rearrangement uses TRBV5-5 and TRBJ1-2; D might be TRBD1 (6 bases). The germline V and J ends were trimmed by 4 bases and 3 bases, with 16 bases remaining between them. CDR1 and CDR2 (germline): SGHKS, YYEKEE (reference sequence). The CDR3 has 15 residues. The CDR3 DNA reads as TGTGCCAGCAGCCGCGGGGGGGCTGAATACTATGGCTACACCTTC. This codes for CASSRGGAEYYGYTF.